This is a list of T cell receptor beta chains from one sample in a study of identical twins. A single record per CDR3 protein comes from TCRdb applying MiXCR to the 5' RACE reads. The sample consists of a few hundred thousand distinct CDR3 sequences, about 9% of them appearing once. The data were also submitted as part of a second study, on yellow fever vaccine responses in identical twins.

Sequencing was done on a sample of CD8+ T cells sorted from blood. The receptors come from a woman under 30 in good health. CDR3s include the opening cysteine and the closing phenylalanine or tryptophan. A D gene is named only where the DNA matches it firmly. Size is omitted from some rows. Given values are once, few, many or a class for expanded clones.

TGTGCCAGCAGCGCGGACAGGGCTAATGAAAAACTGTTTTTT	CASSADRANEKLFF	TRBV7-9	many	14	TRBJ1-4	TRBD1
TGTGCCAGCAGAACTAGCGGGAGGGATCCCTACGAGCAGTACTTC	CASRTSGRDPYEQYF	TRBV12-3/TRBV12-4	many	15	TRBJ2-7	TRBD2
TGCAGCGTTCTACAGGGGTTGGATGAGCAGTTCTTC	CSVLQGLDEQFF	TRBV29-1	many	12	TRBJ2-1	TRBD1
TGTGCCAGCAGTTACGCCCACAGCACAGATACGCAGTATTTT	CASSYAHSTDTQYF	TRBV6-5	many	14	TRBJ2-3	.
TGCAGTGCTAGAGGGCAGTCGCCTGAAGCTTTCTTT	CSARGQSPEAFF	TRBV20-1	few	12	TRBJ1-1	.
TGCGCCAGCAGCTTGTTTACAGGGCGAGAGACCCAGTACTTC	CASSLFTGRETQYF	TRBV5-1	.	14	TRBJ2-5	.
TGTGCCAGCAGACCGAACCGGGACCCCTCCTACGAGCAGTACTTC	CASRPNRDPSYEQYF	TRBV4-2	.	15	TRBJ2-7	.
TGTGCCAGCAGCGTAGGGGTTCCTGCGGGGAGCACAGATACGCAGTATTTT	CASSVGVPAGSTDTQYF	TRBV9	.	17	TRBJ2-3	.
TGTGCCACCCACGCTCAGGAGGATACGCAGTATTTT	CATHAQEDTQYF	TRBV19	few	12	TRBJ2-3	.
TGTGCCATCAGGGCCGGGACAGCCGAACACGAGCAGTACTTC	CAIRAGTAEHEQYF	TRBV10-3	few	14	TRBJ2-7	TRBD1
TGTGCCGGTGAGACTAGTATCGATGAGCAGTTCTTC	CAGETSIDEQFF	TRBV7-9	few	12	TRBJ2-1	.
TGTGCCAGCAGCCCGGCTAGCGGGACGGGAAATGAGCAGTTCTTC	CASSPASGTGNEQFF	TRBV7-9	many	15	TRBJ2-1	TRBD2
TGTGCCAGCAGCTTAAAGGGAGGAGGAGAGCAGTACTTC	CASSLKGGGEQYF	TRBV7-3	few	13	TRBJ2-7	.
TGTGCCAGCAGCTCCGGACTAGCGGGAGAAGTTTCCTACGAGCAGTACTTC	CASSSGLAGEVSYEQYF	TRBV7-8	few	17	TRBJ2-7	TRBD2
TGTGCCAGCAGCTCGGGACTAGCGGGAGTTGGCACCGGGGAGCTGTTTTTT	CASSSGLAGVGTGELFF	TRBV7-9	.	17	TRBJ2-2	TRBD2
TGTGCCAGCAGCTGGGGACTAGCGGGGGAGTACGAGCAGTACTTC	CASSWGLAGEYEQYF	TRBV7-2	few	15	TRBJ2-7	TRBD2
TGTGCCAGCAGTTCCCCATACTCCTACGAGCAGTACTTC	CASSSPYSYEQYF	TRBV27	.	13	TRBJ2-7	.
TGTGCCAGCAGTGGGGGGCCATATCCCTACGAGCAGTACTTC	CASSGGPYPYEQYF	TRBV27	few	14	TRBJ2-7	.
TGTGCCAGCAGCTTGGTAATGGGGTTGGACACTGAAGCTTTCTTT	CASSLVMGLDTEAFF	TRBV5-6	.	15	TRBJ1-1	.
TGTGCCAGCAGTCCCGTAGGGGCCGGTCAGGAAGGCAATCAGCCCCAGCATTTT	CASSPVGAGQEGNQPQHF	TRBV25-1	.	18	TRBJ1-5	.
TGTGCCAGCAGCGTACGACAGGGGGCGGGTACCGGGGAGCTGTTTTTT	CASSVRQGAGTGELFF	TRBV9	few	16	TRBJ2-2	TRBD1
TGTGCCAGCAGTTTTTTCAGAGGCACAGATACGCAGTATTTT	CASSFFRGTDTQYF	TRBV27	few	14	TRBJ2-3	.
TGTGCCAGCAGCTTAGGTGGCGGGCCCGGATACGAGCAGTACTTC	CASSLGGGPGYEQYF	TRBV7-2	many	15	TRBJ2-7	.
TGCAGTGCCGTAACTAGCGGGAGGGCGGATACGCAGTATTTT	CSAVTSGRADTQYF	TRBV20-1	few	14	TRBJ2-3	TRBD2
TGTGCCAGCACCCACAAGGATCCTAGCGGGTTGTACGAGCAGTACTTC	CASTHKDPSGLYEQYF	TRBV7-9	few	16	TRBJ2-7	TRBD2
TGTGCCAGCAATACAGGGGCCCAGCCCGAGCAGTACTTC	CASNTGAQPEQYF	TRBV6-2/TRBV6-3	many	13	TRBJ2-7	TRBD1
TGTGCCAGCACCCGGACGGGGACTGGGGCCAACGTCCTGACTTTC	CASTRTGTGANVLTF	TRBV12-3/TRBV12-4	.	15	TRBJ2-6	.
TGTGCCAGCAGTGAATCTGGAAATTACTACGAGCAGTACTTC	CASSESGNYYEQYF	TRBV6-1	.	14	TRBJ2-7	.
TGTGCCACCAGCCTGAACAGGGAAAATTCACCCCTCCACTTT	CATSLNRENSPLHF	TRBV15	many	14	TRBJ1-6	.
TGTGCCAGCTCAGAACAGGGGGCGGGCTACGAGCAGTACTTC	CASSEQGAGYEQYF	TRBV18	.	14	TRBJ2-7	TRBD1
TGTGCCAGCAGCTTACCGCCCGAAGATACGCAGTATTTT	CASSLPPEDTQYF	TRBV7-2	.	13	TRBJ2-3	.
TGCAGTGCTAGAGATCCTCTAGTCTACGAGCAGTACTTC	CSARDPLVYEQYF	TRBV20-1	few	13	TRBJ2-7	.
TGTGCCAGCACCCACCCGGTTGCAGGGATAGATACGCAGTATTTT	CASTHPVAGIDTQYF	TRBV12-3/TRBV12-4	.	15	TRBJ2-3	.